A selection of T cell receptor beta chains follows, all from one sample in a study of blood T cells in healthy people across ages. TCRdb ran MiXCR on the 5' RACE reads and lists one entry per CDR3 protein. This sample has 550,000 to 600,000 distinct CDR3 sequences; approximately 30% occur once, and the top ten carry about 18%. The sequencing sample was made of blood. These receptor sequences come from a woman in her 70s in good health. The CDR3 runs from the conserved cysteine through the conserved F or W. A D gene is named only where the DNA matches it firmly. Clone size appears in some rows only: once, few, many, or a class for an expanded clone.

>TRBJ2-5|few|TRBV7-7|.
TGTGCTAGCAGCTTAAGGGCAGGGGAGACCCAGTACTTC
CASSLRAGETQYF
>TRBJ2-1|.|TRBV20-1|TRBD2
TGCAGTGCTACAAAGACTAGCGGGGGGATCCACAATGAGCAGTTCTTC
CSATKTSGGIHNEQFF
>TRBJ2-5|.|TRBV3-1|.
TGTGCCAGCAGCCAAAGGCTAGCGCAAGAGACCCAGTACTTC
CASSQRLAQETQYF
>TRBJ1-2|.|TRBV7-2|TRBD1
TGTGCCAGCAGTACCTCCGGAGGACAGGGTGGATACACCTTC
CASSTSGGQGGYTF
>TRBJ2-5|.|TRBV7-7|TRBD1
TGTGCTAGCAGCTCCAACAGGGGGCTAAAAGAGACCCAGTACTTC
CASSSNRGLKETQYF
>TRBJ1-2|.|TRBV12-3/TRBV12-4|.
TGTGCCGGCAGTCCACGGGGACTCACCTACGGCTACACCTTC
CAGSPRGLTYGYTF
>TRBJ1-1|.|TRBV5-1|.
TGCGCCAGCAGCTTGGGGCCTGAGAACACTGAAGCTTTCTTT
CASSLGPENTEAFF
>TRBJ1-2|many|TRBV7-3|.
TGTGCCAGCAGCTCCGCGGGGGGTAGTAACTATGGCTACACCTTC
CASSSAGGSNYGYTF
>TRBJ2-1|.|TRBV7-3|.
TGTGCCAGCAGCTTAAGAACAGGGAACGTCTACAATGAGCAGTTCTTC
CASSLRTGNVYNEQFF
>TRBJ1-2|.|TRBV11-2|.
TGTGCCAGCAGCAGCGCGGGGTCGGGCTATGGCTACACCTTC
CASSSAGSGYGYTF
>TRBJ2-5|many|TRBV4-3|TRBD1
TGCGCCAGCAGCCATGGGACAGCACTCAAAGAGACCCAGTACTTC
CASSHGTALKETQYF
>TRBJ2-4|few|TRBV6-2/TRBV6-3|.
TGTGCCAGCAGTTACCAAATCAGACAGCAGCTAGCCAAAAACATTCAGTACTTC
CASSYQIRQQLAKNIQYF
>TRBJ2-1|.|TRBV2|TRBD1
TGTGCCAGCAGTGGTAGACAGGGAAACAATGAGCAGTTCTTC
CASSGRQGNNEQFF
>TRBJ1-2|.|TRBV6-5|TRBD1
TGTGCCAGCAGACCGGGACAGGCCTATGGCTACACCTTC
CASRPGQAYGYTF
>TRBJ2-2|many|TRBV5-1|.
TGCGCCAGCAGCTTGACAGATAACGGGGAGCTGTTTTTT
CASSLTDNGELFF
>TRBJ2-7|.|TRBV20-1|.
TGCAGTGCTCCGAGCGGATACGAGCAGTACTTC
CSAPSGYEQYF
>TRBJ2-7|.|TRBV20-1|TRBD2
TGCAGTGCTAGCGGGGGGTTCTCCTACGAGCAGTACTTC
CSASGGFSYEQYF
>TRBJ2-7|.|TRBV7-9|TRBD1
TGTGCCAGCAGCCTCCGAAAAACAGGGGACTACGAGCAGTACTTC
CASSLRKTGDYEQYF
>TRBJ1-4|.|TRBV29-1|.
TGCAGCGTTGAAGATCCCCGGGGGAGTAATGAAAAACTGTTTTTT
CSVEDPRGSNEKLFF
>TRBJ2-5|few|TRBV7-2|.
TGTGCCAGTACCTTAGGGGCTCAACAGACCCAGTACTTC
CASTLGAQQTQYF
>TRBJ1-2|.|TRBV19|.
TGTGCCAGTAGTGCCACGGGGGAGGTCTATGGCTACACCTTC
CASSATGEVYGYTF
>TRBJ2-2|.|TRBV5-1|TRBD1
TGCGCCAGCAGTCCCGGGACAGCCACTGGGGAGCTGTTTTTT
CASSPGTATGELFF
>TRBJ2-3|once|TRBV7-2|.
TGTGCCAGCAGCCCTGGGGCACAGGGAAGTATAGATACGCAGTATTTT
CASSPGAQGSIDTQYF
>TRBJ2-1|.|TRBV10-3|.
TGTGCCATCAGTGATGGGTCAGCACATGAGCAGTTCTTC
CAISDGSAHEQFF
>TRBJ2-4|.|TRBV4-3|.
TGCGCCAGCAGCCAAGATGTTAACACAAAAAACATTCAGTACTTC
CASSQDVNTKNIQYF
>TRBJ2-1|.|TRBV9|.
TGTGCCAGCAGCGAGGGGGGGGGACACTACAATGAGCAGTTCTTC
CASSEGGGHYNEQFF
>TRBJ1-6|few|TRBV15|.
TGTGCCACCAGCAGAGAGACCACAGGGTATATGACACCCCTCCACTTT
CATSRETTGYMTPLHF
>TRBJ2-5|.|TRBV5-1|TRBD2
TGCGCCAGCAGCTCGTCCATAGCGGGGCGTCGAGAGACCCAGTACTTC
CASSSSIAGRRETQYF
>TRBJ1-2|.|TRBV29-1|.
TGCAGCGTTGAAGATCGGGATAACGAGAGCTACACCTTC
CSVEDRDNESYTF
>TRBJ1-4|.|TRBV25-1|TRBD1
TGTGCCAGCAGTAGGACAGGGGGCGCGAGGGAAAAACTGTTTTTT
CASSRTGGAREKLFF
>TRBJ1-1|.|TRBV5-1|.
TGCGCCAGCACCTCCCAGTCTCGTAAAGCTTTCTTT
CASTSQSRKAFF
>TRBJ1-2|.|TRBV9|.
TGTGCCAGCAGCCCCCAAACAAGGCTATCGAGCTATGGCTACACCTTC
CASSPQTRLSSYGYTF
>TRBJ1-1|.|TRBV4-1|.
TGCGCCAGCAGCCAAGAAGGGGCAGGGGTGAACACTGAAGCTTTCTTT
CASSQEGAGVNTEAFF
>TRBJ2-1|.|TRBV12-3/TRBV12-4|.
TGTGCCAGCAGTCCGGTGGGCGGGTATGAGCAGTTCTTC
CASSPVGGYEQFF
>TRBJ1-2|.|TRBV10-3|TRBD1
TGTGCCATCAGTGAGTCGGGACAGGGGTCCAACTATGGCTACACCTTC
CAISESGQGSNYGYTF
>TRBJ2-5|.|TRBV12-3/TRBV12-4|.
TGTGCCAGCAGTTTCTCGGAAAAAGAGACCCAGTACTTC
CASSFSEKETQYF
>TRBJ2-7|.|TRBV6-5|.
TGTGCCAGCAGAAAGGCCCCCTACGAGCAGTACTTC
CASRKAPYEQYF